The 30 T cell receptor beta chains reported below all come from one sample, sequenced in a study of T-cell reconstitution after alpha-beta-depleted transplantation in children. Preparation of the TCRbeta library used unique molecular identifiers. Each CDR3 protein gets one entry after TCRdb re-called the PCR reads with MiXCR. The sample lists more than 450,000 distinct CDR3 sequences; approximately 16% were seen once. The material was PBMCs from the stem cell graft donor, obtained from the stem cell graft. Receptors were obtained from a human donor who donated a stem cell graft to a child with acute lymphoblastic leukemia.

There are a few counts of this clonotype. The chain couples TRBV18 to TRBJ2-5, with 8 bases aligning to TRBD2. There are 16 residues in the CDR3. Germline trimming cut 2 bases from V and 0 bases from J; bases unmatched to any gene: 5. Germline V CDR1 and CDR2: KGHSH, LQKENI. The CDR3 region has the DNA TGTGCCAGCTCACCAGTAGCGGGAACGTACCAAGAGACCCAGTACTTC. Protein product: CASSPVAGTYQETQYF.

The chain combines TRBV19 with TRBJ1-2, with D perhaps TRBD1 (5 bases). In germline, CDR1 is LNHDA, CDR2 SQIVND (reference sequence). Trimming removed 7 bases from V and 6 bases from J, with 15 bases in between. CDR3 length equals 13 residues. The CDR3: CASKLWQTDGYTF. CDR3 bases: TGTGCCAGTAAACTCTGGCAGACAGATGGCTACACCTTC.

The chain joins TRBV18 to TRBJ1-1; D may be TRBD1 (5 bases). V was pared by 3 bases and J by 3 bases, with 11 bases between. The germline gives CDR1 KGHSH, CDR2 LQKENI. CDR3 length equals 14 residues. CDR3 loop: CASSPGLVDTEAFF. In nucleotides, the CDR3 is TGTGCCAGCTCACCGGGGCTAGTGGACACTGAAGCTTTCTTT.

This clonotype was detected a few times. The chain is built from TRBV7-3 and TRBJ2-3; 7 bases fit TRBD1. The CDR3 consists of 15 residues. Germline V lookup: CDR1 SGHTA, CDR2 FQGTGA. J lost 2 bases, V lost 2 bases, and 4 bases had no gene match. This chain's CDR3 is CASSLAQGHTDTQYF. The CDR3 DNA is TGTGCCAGCAGCTTAGCACAGGGGCACACAGATACGCAGTATTTT.

This clonotype was recorded a few times. The CDR3 here is CASSPSDRVGETQYF. DNA of the CDR3: TGCGCCAGCAGCCCCTCCGACAGGGTGGGAGAGACCCAGTACTTC. The chain employs TRBV5-1 and TRBJ2-5; 7 positions agree with TRBD1. The V segment lost 4 bases and the J segment 4 bases; nucleotides outside the gene matches: 10. CDR3 length equals 15 residues. Germline V lookup: CDR1 SGHRS, CDR2 YFSETQ.

The rearrangement joins TRBV4-1 to TRBJ2-1; 9 nucleotides line up with TRBD2. The V gene end was trimmed by 0 bases and the J gene end by 0 bases; junction bases not matched to a gene: 12. The CDR3 totals 20 residues. Looked up from germline, CDR1 is MGHRA and CDR2 is YSYEKL. CDR3 region: CASSQEAWREGPTSYNEQFF. CDR3 DNA: TGCGCCAGCAGCCAAGAGGCCTGGCGGGAGGGCCCCACCTCCTACAATGAGCAGTTCTTC.

This clonotype was detected a few times. The V gene is TRBV27, the J gene TRBJ2-3; 8 positions match TRBD1. V gave up 5 bases and J gave up 0 bases; unmatched junction bases: 7. Germline V gene lookup returns CDR1 MNHEY and CDR2 SMNVEV (reference sequence). CDR3 length: 16 residues. In nucleotides, the CDR3 is TGTGCCAGCAGTCCGGGGACAGGCCATAGCACAGATACGCAGTATTTT. Translation: CASSPGTGHSTDTQYF.

The chain combines TRBV6-1 with TRBJ2-7; D possibly corresponds to TRBD1 (6 bases). Germline lookup yields CDR1 MNHNS and CDR2 SASEGT. V dropped 4 bases and J dropped 7 bases, with 17 bases sitting between them. There are 14 residues in the CDR3. Here the CDR3 reads CASSGPGHFFEQYF. DNA for the CDR3: TGTGCCAGCAGTGGCCCGGGACACTTCTTTGAGCAGTACTTC.

V is TRBV6-5 and J is TRBJ2-2; 8 bases align to TRBD1. With 4 bases clipped from V and 6 bases from J, the junction kept 7 bases outside the gene matches. Germline V CDR1 and CDR2: MNHEY, SVGAGI. The CDR3 is 15 amino acids. The CDR3 sequence: CASSLETGEPGELFF. In DNA, the CDR3 is TGTGCCAGCAGTTTGGAGACAGGGGAACCCGGGGAGCTGTTTTTT.

The V and J genes are TRBV6-2 or TRBV6-3 and TRBJ1-5; 8 bases map to TRBD1. The V segment lost 1 base and the J segment 5 bases; nucleotides outside the gene matches: 1. Germline CDR1 MNHEY, CDR2 SVGEGT. The CDR3 spans 14 residues. The CDR3 nucleotides are TGTGCCAGCAGTTACTTGACAGGGGATCAGCCCCAGCATTTT. Its protein product is CASSYLTGDQPQHF.

The chain joins TRBV18 to TRBJ1-2, with D possibly matching TRBD1 (6 bases). Trimming pared 4 bases from V and 4 bases from J, leaving 16 bases between. This CDR3 region has 15 residues. Germline CDR1 KGHSH, CDR2 LQKENI. For the CDR3, the DNA is TGTGCCAGCTCACAGTCGGACAGCGGGGGCTATGGCTACACCTTC. It encodes CASSQSDSGGYGYTF.

This sequence joins TRBV7-2 and TRBJ1-1; D is unresolved. V was pared by 3 bases and J by 0 bases, with 11 bases between. This CDR3 has 15 residues. Germline CDR1 reads SGHTA; CDR2 reads FQGNSA. CDR3 DNA: TGTGCCAGCAGCTTTAGCAGCTACATGAACACTGAAGCTTTCTTT. This encodes CASSFSSYMNTEAFF.

This clonotype showed up just a few times. The chain couples TRBV27 to TRBJ1-6; D is unclear. This CDR3 region has 15 residues. Per the germline V gene, CDR1 is MNHEY and CDR2 is SMNVEV (reference sequence). V lost 3 bases to trimming and J lost 9 bases, with 15 bases between them. In DNA form, the CDR3 reads TGTGCCAGCAGTTTTACAGAACCCGGAGGTTCACCCCTCCACTTT. Translation gives CASSFTEPGGSPLHF.

This clonotype has just a few counts. The chain employs TRBV4-1 and TRBJ2-1; 12 positions match TRBD2. The ends lost 1 base at V and 1 base at J; junction bases unmatched: 8. The CDR3 runs 19 residues. Germline CDR1 reads MGHRA; CDR2 reads YSYEKL. CDR3 region: CASSQGTSGIGSSYNEQFF. Written as DNA, the CDR3 is TGCGCCAGCAGCCAAGGGACTAGCGGGATAGGGTCTTCCTACAATGAGCAGTTCTTC.

This clonotype occurred a few times. The CDR3 sequence: CASSLDWGSDTQYF. CDR3 bases: TGTGCCAGCAGCTTAGATTGGGGATCGGATACGCAGTATTTT. J is TRBJ2-3 and V is TRBV11-2; D gene unclear. The CDR3 length is 14 residues. CDR1 SGHAT and CDR2 FQNNGV come from the germline V gene. The V and J ends lost 0 bases and 6 bases respectively, with 10 bases between them.

The CDR3 sequence is CASQGQNSYEQYF. CDR3 nucleotide sequence: TGTGCCAGTCAGGGCCAAAACTCCTACGAGCAGTACTTC. This sequence joins TRBV18 and TRBJ2-7, with a weak D call TRBD1 (5 bases). CDR1 is KGHSH and CDR2 is LQKENI in the germline V gene. The CDR3 is 13 amino acids. Trimming pared 9 bases from V and 0 bases from J, leaving 12 bases between.

This rearrangement joins TRBV5-1 to TRBJ2-4; the match to TRBD2 covers 12 bases. Germline lookup yields CDR1 SGHRS and CDR2 YFSETQ. Trimming removed 3 bases from V and 0 bases from J; junction bases left unmatched: 10. The CDR3 loop spans 19 amino acids. CDR3 DNA: TGCGCCAGCAGCTCCCCTCTAGCGGGAGGGCCGGAAGCCAAAAACATTCAGTACTTC. Protein: CASSSPLAGGPEAKNIQYF.

This clonotype has a handful of counts. The rearrangement uses TRBV5-1 and TRBJ2-7; a weak D match, TRBD2 (5 bases). V lost 4 bases, J lost 4 bases, and 21 bases lay in between. Germline V CDR1 and CDR2: SGHRS, YFSETQ. There are 16 residues in the CDR3. The chain's CDR3 is CASSRPGVRGRYEQYF. The CDR3 bases are TGCGCCAGCAGCCGCCCCGGGGTCCGGGGAAGGTACGAGCAGTACTTC.

This rearrangement joins TRBV5-6 to TRBJ2-7, with 7 bases fitting TRBD1. CDR3 size: 13 residues. Trimming at V came to 2 bases and at J to 6 bases, leaving 5 bases not matched to a gene. CDR1 is SGHDT and CDR2 is YYEEEE in the germline V gene. The chain's CDR3 is CASSFGQEVEQYF. CDR3 sequence (DNA): TGTGCCAGCAGCTTCGGACAGGAGGTCGAGCAGTACTTC. The full variable domain, completed using reference TRBV5-6 and TRBJ2-7, is DAGVTQSPTHLIKTRGQQVTLRCSPKSGHDTVSWYQQALGQGPQFIFQYYEEEERQRGNFPDRFSGHQFPNYSSELNVNALLLGDSALYLCASSFGQEVEQYFGPGTRLTVT.

The rearrangement links TRBV6-2 or TRBV6-3 to TRBJ1-1, with D hard to call. Germline V CDR1 and CDR2: MNHEY, SVGEGT. Trimming took off 2 bases at V and 4 bases at J, with 11 bases between the two ends. This CDR3 is built from 14 residues. The CDR3 spells CASSYGPGPTEAFF. The CDR3 coding sequence is TGTGCCAGCAGTTACGGGCCTGGACCCACTGAAGCTTTCTTT.

This clonotype was counted between two and nine times. This CDR3 is CASSLGQGVSQETQYF. For the CDR3, the DNA is TGTGCCAGCAGCCTGGGACAGGGGGTATCCCAAGAGACCCAGTACTTC. The rearrangement uses TRBV7-9 and TRBJ2-5; 11 nucleotides align to TRBD1. The CDR3 extends over 16 amino acids. The germline V gene encodes CDR1 SEHNR and CDR2 FQNEAQ (reference sequence). V was clipped by 5 bases and J by 1 base; unmatched bases: 6.

This sequence joins TRBV20-1 and TRBJ1-3; D is unclear. V shed 3 bases and J shed 3 bases, with 6 bases lying between them. This CDR3 region has 12 residues. Germline CDR1 reads DFQATT; CDR2 reads SNEGSKA (reference sequence). The CDR3: CSARILGNTIYF. The CDR3 nucleotides read TGCAGTGCTAGGATCCTTGGAAACACCATATATTTT.

This clonotype was seen ten or more times. The rearrangement links TRBV12-3 or TRBV12-4 to TRBJ2-3; D is uncertain. The CDR3 has 13 amino acids. Trimming removed 3 bases from V and 10 bases from J, with 14 bases in between. CDR3 in amino acids: CASSFQSPYSQYF. CDR3 nucleotides: TGTGCCAGCAGTTTCCAATCCCCTTACTCGCAGTATTTT.

The sample holds a few counts of this clonotype. The chain employs TRBV7-9 and TRBJ1-1; a weak D match, TRBD1 (5 bases). V was trimmed by 1 base and J by 2 bases, leaving 14 bases between them. CDR3 size: 16 residues. The germline CDR1 and CDR2 sequences are SEHNR and FQNEAQ (reference sequence). The DNA for the CDR3 is TGTGCCAGCAGCTTAGGGGTAGGGGCCCGTAACACTGAAGCTTTCTTT. Translating it yields CASSLGVGARNTEAFF.

CDR3 in amino acids: CASSFYPEGALTF. As DNA, the CDR3 is TGTGCCAGCAGTTTCTACCCCGAGGGGGCACTCACCTTC. The chain carries TRBV6-5 and TRBJ1-2, with 7 bases aligning to TRBD1. CDR1 is MNHEY, CDR2 SVGAGI, per germline. Trimming at V came to 4 bases and at J to 13 bases, leaving 12 bases not matched to a gene. This CDR3 comprises 13 residues.

This clonotype appeared a few times. This chain links TRBV12-3 or TRBV12-4 with TRBJ2-1; D not certain. The CDR3 spans 15 residues. Trimming removed 5 bases at V and 0 bases at J, with 11 bases between. The CDR3 DNA reads as TGTGCCAGCAGTCCGGCACAGAGCTCCTACAATGAGCAGTTCTTC. This sequence encodes CASSPAQSSYNEQFF.

This clonotype was seen more than once but under ten times. This chain links TRBV14 with TRBJ1-2; D not certain. V was shortened by 2 bases and J by 2 bases, with 9 bases between the two germline ends. CDR1 and CDR2 (germline): SGHDN, FVKESK. The CDR3 has 14 amino acids. Here the CDR3 reads CASSQKVGNYGYTF. CDR3 in DNA: TGTGCCAGCAGCCAAAAAGTCGGAAACTATGGCTACACCTTC. The full variable domain, its missing parts supplied by reference TRBV14 and TRBJ1-2, is EAGVTQFPSHSVIEKGQTVTLRCDPISGHDNLYWYRRVMGKEIKFLLHFVKESKQDESGMPNNRFLAERTGGTYSTLKVQPAELEDSGVYFCASSQKVGNYGYTFGSGTRLTVV.

This chain uses TRBV15 with TRBJ2-7; D may be TRBD2 (7 bases). Germline CDR1 and CDR2: LNHNV and YYDKDF (reference sequence). The CDR3 is 13 amino acids. V lost 6 bases, J lost 3 bases, and 12 bases lay in between. This CDR3 reads CATREGGGYEQYF. The DNA for the CDR3 is TGTGCCACCAGAGAGGGAGGGGGCTACGAGCAGTACTTC.

This rearrangement joins TRBV4-1 to TRBJ2-2, with D hard to call. The germline gives CDR1 MGHRA, CDR2 YSYEKL. This CDR3 contains 17 residues. V lost 4 bases and J 1 base, leaving 16 bases between the germline ends. The CDR3 region is CASSPEWVSLNTGELFF. Written as DNA, the CDR3 is TGCGCCAGCAGCCCGGAATGGGTCAGCCTGAACACCGGGGAGCTGTTTTTT.

This clonotype appeared a few times. V is TRBV5-1 and J is TRBJ2-1; 9 bases align to TRBD2. There are 20 residues in the CDR3. V was pared by 1 base and J by 5 bases, with 19 bases of the junction left unmatched. CDR1 and CDR2 (germline): SGHRS, YFSETQ. This chain's CDR3 is CASSLWERIVAGAGHNEQFF. The DNA for the CDR3 is TGCGCCAGCAGCTTGTGGGAAAGAATAGTAGCGGGAGCGGGCCACAATGAGCAGTTCTTC.